What follows is one T cell receptor (beta chain) and its context. The target antigen is unknown. This entry belongs to a study of cytomegalovirus exposure and HLA in healthy donors. Overall study findings and caveats: V segments that were indistinguishable, TRBV6-2 and TRBV6-3 among them, were omitted from analysis. Serostatus for CMV was the only available immune exposure information. Most of the TCR beta V segments (in an earlier analysis) were productive either about 87% or about 30% of the time. Researchers catalogued about 150 TCR beta chains as cytomegalovirus-associated.

The PCR made use of 60 Vbeta and 13 Jbeta primers. TCRdb's copy holds only in-frame clones and misses some; the assay was immunoSEQ multiplex PCR. The sample gives 60,000 to 70,000 clones, around 70% of which show up once; over 9.5% is in the top ten. With 3 bases removed from V and 2 bases from J, the gap between germline ends came to 11 bases. Per the germline V gene, CDR1 is SGHTA and CDR2 is FQGNSA. The CDR3 spans 14 residues. Source material: PBMCs. The V gene is TRBV7-2, the J gene TRBJ2-7; D may be TRBD2 (6 bases). The source is a woman aged 25 to 39 in good health and CMV-seronegative. The CDR3 nucleotides read TGTGCCAGCAGCTTTCCGGGGGTTACCTACGAGCAGTACTTC. Encoded protein: CASSFPGVTYEQYF. The full variable domain, completed using reference TRBV7-2 and TRBJ2-7, is GAGVSQSPSNKVTEKGKDVELRCDPISGHTALYWYRQSLGQGLEFLIYFQGNSAPDKSGLPSDRFSAERTGGSVSTLTIQRTQQEDSAVYLCASSFPGVTYEQYFGPGTRLTVT.